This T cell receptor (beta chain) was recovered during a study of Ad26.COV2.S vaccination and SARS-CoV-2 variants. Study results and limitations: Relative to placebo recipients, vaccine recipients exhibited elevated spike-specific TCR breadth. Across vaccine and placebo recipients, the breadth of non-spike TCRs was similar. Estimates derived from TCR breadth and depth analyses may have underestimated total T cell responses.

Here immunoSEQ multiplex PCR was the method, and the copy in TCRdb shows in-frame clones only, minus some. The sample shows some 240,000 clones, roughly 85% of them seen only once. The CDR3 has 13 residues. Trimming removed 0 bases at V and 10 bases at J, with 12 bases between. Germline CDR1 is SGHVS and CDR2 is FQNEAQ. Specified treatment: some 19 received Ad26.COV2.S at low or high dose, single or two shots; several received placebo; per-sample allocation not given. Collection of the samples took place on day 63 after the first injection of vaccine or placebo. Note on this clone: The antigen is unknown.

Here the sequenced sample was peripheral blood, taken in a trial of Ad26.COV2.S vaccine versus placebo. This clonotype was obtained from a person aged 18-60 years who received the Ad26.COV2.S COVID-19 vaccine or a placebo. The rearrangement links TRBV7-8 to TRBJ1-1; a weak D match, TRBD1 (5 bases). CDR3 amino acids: CASSLARAGTAFF. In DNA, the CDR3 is TGTGCCAGCAGCTTAGCGAGGGCCGGGACAGCTTTCTTT.